These 10 T cell receptor beta chains share one sample of origin, sequenced in a study of cytomegalovirus exposure and HLA in healthy donors. Primers: 60 Vbeta forward and 13 Jbeta reverse. The repertoire was sequenced with immunoSEQ multiplex PCR; TCRdb's copy has only in-frame clones and lacks some. The table counts roughly 220,000 clones; roughly 1.1% lies in the top ten. Sample: PBMCs. Receptors were obtained from a girl between 2 and 10 years old in good health and CMV-seropositive.

This chain joins TRBV7-8 and TRBJ2-1; the match to TRBD2 covers 8 bases. Germline V gene sequence: CDR1 SGHVS, CDR2 FQNEAQ. This CDR3 comprises 15 residues. V shed 3 bases, J shed 10 bases, and the junction held 11 bases outside the gene matches. This CDR3 reads CASSFRVAGTWEQFF. The CDR3 DNA reads as TGTGCCAGCAGCTTTAGGGTAGCGGGAACTTGGGAGCAGTTCTTC. The full variable domain, in which reference TRBV7-8 and TRBJ2-1 provide the parts outside the CDR3, is GAGVSQSPRYKVAKRGQDVALRCDPISGHVSLFWYQQALGQGPEFLTYFQNEAQLDKSGLPSDRFFAERPEGSVSTLKIQRTQQEDSAVYLCASSFRVAGTWEQFFGPGTRLTVL.

This chain links TRBV6-5 with TRBJ2-1, with 15 bases fitting TRBD2. The CDR3 covers 16 residues. Unmatched junction bases numbered 5, after V lost 2 bases and J lost 9 bases. Germline V gene lookup returns CDR1 MNHEY and CDR2 SVGAGI. The CDR3 loop reads CASSYRTSGRASEQFF. CDR3 in DNA: TGTGCCAGCAGTTACAGGACTAGCGGGAGGGCCAGTGAGCAGTTCTTC.

CDR3 sequence: CASSSQGEVNTEAFF. The CDR3 DNA follows: TGTGCCAGCAGCTCACAGGGGGAGGTGAACACTGAAGCTTTCTTT. The chain employs TRBV5-8 and TRBJ1-1, with 8 bases fitting TRBD1. V shed 3 bases and J 0 bases; nucleotides not matched to a gene: 4. This CDR3 has 15 residues. Germline lookup yields CDR1 SGHTS and CDR2 YDEGEE.

The chain carries TRBV5-1 and TRBJ1-2, with TRBD1 as a possible D gene (6 bases). The V and J ends lost 4 bases and 1 base respectively, with 14 bases between them. The CDR3 has 15 amino acids. CDR1 is SGHRS and CDR2 is YFSETQ in the germline V gene. CDR3 in amino acids: CASSLGQQFNYGYTF. In DNA, the CDR3 is TGCGCCAGCAGCCTTGGACAGCAATTTAACTATGGCTACACCTTC.

The gene calls are TRBV27 and TRBJ2-3, with 8 bases lining up with TRBD1. Germline CDR1 is MNHEY and CDR2 is SMNVEV (reference sequence). The CDR3 is made up of 16 amino acids. Trimming at V came to 6 bases and at J to 0 bases, leaving 8 bases not matched to a gene. The CDR3 is CASSGRRTGSTDTQYF. Written as DNA, the CDR3 is TGTGCCAGCAGCGGGAGAAGGACAGGGAGCACAGATACGCAGTATTTT.

The genes are TRBV7-8 and TRBJ2-3; TRBD1 might be the D (6 bases). Trimming pared 5 bases from V and 5 bases from J, leaving 20 bases between. This CDR3 has 16 amino acids. The germline CDR1 and CDR2 sequences are SGHVS and FQNEAQ. CDR3 nucleotide sequence: TGTGCCAGCAGCCCTAACCGGGTCACAGGGAAAGATACGCAGTATTTT. Its translation is CASSPNRVTGKDTQYF.

This chain connects TRBV4-2 to TRBJ1-6; TRBD1 matches 8 bases. Trimming at V came to 1 base and at J to 6 bases, leaving 5 bases not matched to a gene. Per germline, CDR1 LGHNA and CDR2 YNFKEQ. This CDR3 comprises 16 residues. The CDR3 region is CASSQAGDRTNSPLHF. Here the CDR3 DNA reads TGTGCCAGCAGCCAAGCCGGGGACAGGACTAATTCACCCCTCCACTTT.

V usage is TRBV25-1 and J usage is TRBJ2-7; TRBD1 matches at 8 bases. The germline V gene has CDR1 MGHDK and CDR2 SYGVNS. The CDR3 runs to 17 residues. The trim removed 4 bases at V and 3 bases at J, leaving 14 bases unmatched. The CDR3 loop reads CASSGPPFGTGGYEQYF. CDR3 coding DNA: TGTGCCAGCAGTGGCCCCCCTTTCGGCACAGGGGGCTACGAGCAGTACTTC.

This rearrangement joins TRBV4-1 to TRBJ2-5, with D tentatively TRBD2 (6 bases). The closer fit of TRBJ2-7 to the DNA end suggests the J call may be wrong. This CDR3 is built from 16 residues. Per the germline V gene, CDR1 is MGHRA and CDR2 is YSYEKL. The CDR3 region is CASSPGWAGNTYEQYF. In DNA, the CDR3 is TGCGCCAGCAGCCCCGGTTGGGCGGGAAACACCTACGAGCAGTACTTC.

This chain uses TRBV7-6 with TRBJ2-1, with TRBD2 matching 7 bases. Germline V gene data show CDR1 as SGHVS and CDR2 as FNYEAQ. The CDR3 extends over 13 amino acids. V was clipped by 7 bases and J by 9 bases; unmatched bases: 9. The CDR3 reads CASNDPGGFEQFF. The DNA for the CDR3 is TGTGCCAGCAACGATCCGGGGGGTTTTGAGCAGTTCTTC.